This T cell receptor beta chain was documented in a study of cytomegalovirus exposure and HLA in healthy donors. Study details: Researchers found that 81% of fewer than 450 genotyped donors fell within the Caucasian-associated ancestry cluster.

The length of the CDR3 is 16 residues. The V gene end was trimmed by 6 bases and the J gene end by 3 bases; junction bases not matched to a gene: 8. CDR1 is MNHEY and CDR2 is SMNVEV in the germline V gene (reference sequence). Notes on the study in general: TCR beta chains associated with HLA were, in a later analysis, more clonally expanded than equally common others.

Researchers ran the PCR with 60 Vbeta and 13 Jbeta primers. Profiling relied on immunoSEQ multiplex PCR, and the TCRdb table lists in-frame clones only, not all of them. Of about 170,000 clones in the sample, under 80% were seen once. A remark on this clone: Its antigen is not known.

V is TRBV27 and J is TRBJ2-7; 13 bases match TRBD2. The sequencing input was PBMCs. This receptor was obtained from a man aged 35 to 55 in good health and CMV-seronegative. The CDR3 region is CASSGLAGVSFYEQYF. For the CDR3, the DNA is TGTGCCAGCAGCGGACTAGCGGGAGTCTCCTTCTACGAGCAGTACTTC.